This T cell receptor (beta chain) was identified in a study of T-cell memory formation after mild COVID-19. This clonotype was counted between two and nine times. No antigen is known for it. The CDR3 is 13 residues long. The V and J ends lost 6 bases and 0 bases respectively, with 12 bases between them. The germline CDR1 and CDR2 sequences are SQVTM and ANQGSEA. General study points: Day 37-peaking second-wave clones had unconfirmed SARS-CoV-2 specificity. For contracting clones, CD4+ ones sat mainly in CM and EM, CD8+ in EMRA.

TCRdb analysed the 5' RACE reads with MiXCR anew, one entry per CDR3 protein. The sample holds about 150,000 distinct CDR3 sequences; 13% to 15% are singletons and the top ten take roughly an eighth. The TCR comes from an adult woman who had mild COVID-19 (a few samples of this study predate the infection). Cell type and time point are not known. Sample: PBMCs or a T cell subset sorted from them (not recorded which). The V and J genes are TRBV29-1 and TRBJ2-7; the D is unclear. This CDR3 reads CSVVSGYSYEQYF. The CDR3 DNA follows: TGCAGCGTGGTCAGTGGGTACTCCTACGAGCAGTACTTC.